Detailed here is one TCR beta chain. This clonotype was seen a handful of times. Its cognate antigen has yet to be identified. No base-level quality is on record; no much larger clone is a single base apart. This entry is derived from a study of identical twins (dated by TCRdb to about 2016). At the level of the whole study: To test whether fetal clonotypes persist, the study used deep sequencing on TCR alpha and beta repertoires from monozygotic twins, unrelated adults of various ages, and cord blood. Replicate twin experiments were performed at different times using different library preparation protocols to rule out contamination.

Broad study findings and their caveats: Zero-insertion analyses could be partly confounded by invariant T cells such as MAIT and iNKT, though diverse VJ usage argued against such confounding for most clonotypes. Because the same donors could not be followed over many years, the conclusions relied on cross-sectional statistical analysis. In monozygotic twins, recombination models systematically underestimated out-of-frame TCR alpha sharing, but the models matched the sharing seen between unrelated individuals. Excess twin sharing in beta out-of-frame sequences was weaker because fewer shared sequences lowered the signal-to-noise ratio. Fewer insertions were carried by abundant cord blood beta clonotypes; a weaker similar trend was observed in young adult naive repertoires, while no such trend was observed in memory repertoires. Compared with coincidental sharing between unrelated individuals, out-of-frame TCR alpha sequences shared between twins had an excess of sequences with low generation probability.

Every donor was a healthy Caucasian. Three unrelated non-twin adults were also sequenced: a male aged 18 to 30, a male aged 50 to 59 and a female aged 50 to 59. Miltenyi CD45RO+ enrichment and human naive T-cell isolation kits were used to isolate memory (CD45RO+) and naive T cells from PBMC. To prepare the library, 5' RACE was applied. The listed sequencing device is Illumina HiSeq 2000. Template switching added a universal primer binding site, and the final cDNA carried a unique molecular identifier that allowed TCR cDNA molecules to be counted accurately. Specific primers in the conserved constant-segment region were used to synthesize first-strand cDNA for the TCR alpha and beta chains. To control for contamination, each cDNA library was double barcoded with a SMART-Mk sample barcode plus Illumina barcodes. Two successive PCR steps introduced TruSeq adapter sequences along with Illumina sample barcodes. Sequencing of the TCR alpha and beta cDNA libraries was done on the Illumina HiSeq platform using custom primers. For the original study's pipeline: Raw reads were processed with MiGEC to extract unique molecular identifiers, and MiXCR was used to determine CDR3 positions. Recombination models were inferred per individual with the repgenHMM and IGoR tools using an EM algorithm. Shared clonotypes were analyzed with the tcR package in R, and sharing was normalized by the product of cloneset sizes. To study raw recombination free of thymic and clonal selection effects, out-of-frame nonproductive sequences were analyzed. TCRdb reprocessing: public reads trimmed at Q25 with fastp, clones called with MiXCR, in-frame beta chains kept. Rows with a matching CDR3 protein are joined into one entry that keeps the most common DNA and genes. What appears here as the V and J calls and clone size reflects TCRdb's work, not the paper's. The sample has roughly 690,000 distinct CDR3 sequences on record, around 6.1% of them singletons. About 1.8% of the sample comes from the top ten.

The sample was naive T cells sorted from blood. This specimen's cell subset or site label, interpreted: cells isolated with a human naive T-cell isolation kit. This TCR was recovered from a man aged 18 to 35 in good health.

CDR3 reads: CASSTTSGGNEQYF. The base sequence is TGTGCCAGCAGTACAACTAGCGGGGGTAACGAGCAGTACTTC. The V and J genes are TRBV6-2 or TRBV6-3 and TRBJ2-7, and TRBD2 matches 11 of the central bases. V trim: 5 bases; J trim: 5 bases; unmatched bases: 5. Via the germline V gene, CDR1 is MNHEY and CDR2 SVGEGT. The CDR3 covers 14 residues, taking in both the cysteine and the phenylalanine. Only CDR3 DNA is held: 42 bases, read in frame from base 1.